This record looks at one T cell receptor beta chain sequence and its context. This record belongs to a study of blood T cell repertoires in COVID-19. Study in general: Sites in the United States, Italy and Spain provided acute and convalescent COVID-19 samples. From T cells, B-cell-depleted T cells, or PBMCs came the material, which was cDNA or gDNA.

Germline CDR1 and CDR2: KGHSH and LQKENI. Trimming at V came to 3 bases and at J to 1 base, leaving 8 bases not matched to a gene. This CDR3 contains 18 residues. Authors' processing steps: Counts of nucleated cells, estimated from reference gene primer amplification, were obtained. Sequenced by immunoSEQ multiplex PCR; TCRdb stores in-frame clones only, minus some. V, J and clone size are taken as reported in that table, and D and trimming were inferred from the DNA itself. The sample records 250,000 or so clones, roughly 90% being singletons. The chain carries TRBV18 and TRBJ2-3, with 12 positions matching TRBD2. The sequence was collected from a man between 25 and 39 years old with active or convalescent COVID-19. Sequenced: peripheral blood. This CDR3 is CASSPPTSGGARTDTQYF. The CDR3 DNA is TGTGCCAGCTCACCTCCGACTAGCGGGGGAGCCCGCACAGATACGCAGTATTTT.